This TCR beta chain is from a study of T-cell reconstitution after alpha-beta-depleted transplantation in children. The TCRbeta library incorporated unique molecular identifiers. TCRdb reprocessed the PCR reads with MiXCR, giving one entry per CDR3 protein. The sample holds a few hundred thousand distinct CDR3 sequences, around 10% seen once. The sample was PBMCs from the stem cell graft donor, taken from the stem cell graft. This receptor was identified in a human donor who donated a stem cell graft to a child with acute lymphoblastic leukemia.

The CDR3 spells CASSFSGNSYNSPLHF. CDR3 DNA: TGTGCCAGCAGTTTTTCCGGAAACTCCTATAATTCACCCCTCCACTTT. This chain uses TRBV12-3 or TRBV12-4 with TRBJ1-6; D is undetermined. The CDR3 length is 16 residues. V shed 3 bases and J shed 0 bases, with 9 bases lying between them.